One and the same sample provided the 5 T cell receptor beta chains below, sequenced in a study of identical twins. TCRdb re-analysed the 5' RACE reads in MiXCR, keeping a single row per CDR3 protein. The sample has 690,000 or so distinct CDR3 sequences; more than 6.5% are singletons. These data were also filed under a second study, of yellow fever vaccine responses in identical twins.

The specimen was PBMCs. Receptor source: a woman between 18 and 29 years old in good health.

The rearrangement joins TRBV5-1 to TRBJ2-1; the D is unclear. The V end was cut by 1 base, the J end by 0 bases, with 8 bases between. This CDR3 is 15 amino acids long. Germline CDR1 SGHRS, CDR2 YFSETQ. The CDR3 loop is CASSLIKSSYNEQFF. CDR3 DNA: TGCGCCAGCAGCTTGATCAAGAGCTCCTACAATGAGCAGTTCTTC.

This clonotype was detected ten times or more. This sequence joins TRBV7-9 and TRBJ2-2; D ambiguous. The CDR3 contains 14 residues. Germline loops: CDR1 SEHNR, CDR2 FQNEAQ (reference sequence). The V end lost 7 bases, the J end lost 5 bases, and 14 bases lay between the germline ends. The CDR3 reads CASTDKEVTGELFF. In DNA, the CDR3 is TGTGCCAGCACCGATAAGGAAGTAACCGGGGAGCTGTTTTTT.

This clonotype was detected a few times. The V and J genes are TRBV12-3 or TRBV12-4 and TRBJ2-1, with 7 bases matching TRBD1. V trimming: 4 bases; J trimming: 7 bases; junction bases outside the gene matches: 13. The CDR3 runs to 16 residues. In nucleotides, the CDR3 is TGTGCCAGCAGTTCCTACAGGGGCCAAGGGGTAAATGAGCAGTTCTTC. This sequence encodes CASSSYRGQGVNEQFF.

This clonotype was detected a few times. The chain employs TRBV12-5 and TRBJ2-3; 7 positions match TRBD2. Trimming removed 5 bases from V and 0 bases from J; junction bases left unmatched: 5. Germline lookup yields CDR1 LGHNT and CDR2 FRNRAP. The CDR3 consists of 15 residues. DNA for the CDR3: TGTGCTAGTGGTAAGAGCGGGGTTAGCACAGATACGCAGTATTTT. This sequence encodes CASGKSGVSTDTQYF.

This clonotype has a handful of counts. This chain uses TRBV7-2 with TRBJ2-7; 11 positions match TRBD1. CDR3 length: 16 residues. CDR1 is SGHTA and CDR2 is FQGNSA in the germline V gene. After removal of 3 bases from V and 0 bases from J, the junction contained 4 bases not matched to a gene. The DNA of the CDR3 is TGTGCCAGCAGCTTTACCGGGACAGGGGGCTCCTACGAGCAGTACTTC. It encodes CASSFTGTGGSYEQYF.